Listed here are 28 T cell receptor beta chains from one sample, sequenced in a study of blood T cell repertoires in COVID-19. The table came from immunoSEQ multiplex PCR; TCRdb's copy has only in-frame clones and leaves some out. The sample carries under 200,000 clones, about 88% recorded once. Sample: peripheral blood. The receptors originated from a woman aged 55-69 years with COVID-19, enrolled during active disease.

This clone came up once. The rearrangement links TRBV12-3 or TRBV12-4 to TRBJ2-5; D remains unclear. V lost 6 bases to trimming and J lost 5 bases, with 10 bases between them. This CDR3 comprises 12 residues. Here the CDR3 DNA reads TGTGCCAGCAGGAGAGGTCTGGAGACCCAGTACTTC. It yields the protein CASRRGLETQYF.

The chain employs TRBV7-6 and TRBJ1-1; D gene ambiguous. The CDR3 totals 13 residues. The V gene's germline CDR1 is SGHVS and CDR2 FNYEAQ. The V end was cut by 5 bases, the J end by 0 bases, with 7 bases between. In DNA form, the CDR3 reads TGTGCCAGCAGCCCGTCTATGAACACTGAAGCTTTCTTT. Translation gives CASSPSMNTEAFF.

The V and J genes are TRBV6-5 and TRBJ1-2; D is possibly TRBD1 (5 bases). The V and J ends lost 6 bases and 1 base respectively, with 12 bases between them. In germline, CDR1 is MNHEY, CDR2 SVGAGI. The CDR3 loop spans 14 amino acids. CDR3 region: CASRGHTINYGYTF. CDR3 coding DNA: TGTGCCAGCAGAGGACACACGATTAACTATGGCTACACCTTC.

The CDR3 region is CATEDTYTEAFF. As DNA, the CDR3 is TGTGCCACCGAGGACACCTACACTGAAGCTTTCTTT. V usage is TRBV19 and J usage is TRBJ1-1; TRBD1 is a possible D gene (5 bases). Germline lookup yields CDR1 LNHDA and CDR2 SQIVND (reference sequence). V was clipped by 10 bases and J by 3 bases, with 12 bases between them. The CDR3 consists of 12 residues. Variable domain in full (rest from reference TRBV19 and TRBJ1-1): DGGITQSPKYLFRKEGQNVTLSCEQNLNHDAMYWYRQDPGQGLRLIYYSQIVNDFQKGDIAEGYSVSREKKESFPLTVTSAQKNPTAFYLCATEDTYTEAFFGQGTRLTVV.

The chain is built from TRBV30 and TRBJ1-5, with D possibly matching TRBD1 (6 bases). V lost 2 bases to trimming and J lost 0 bases, with 11 bases between them. The V gene's germline CDR1 is GTSNPN and CDR2 SVGIG (reference sequence). The CDR3 has 15 residues. The CDR3 sequence is CAWSRGGPSNQPQHF. CDR3 bases: TGTGCCTGGAGTCGGGGGGGGCCTAGCAATCAGCCCCAGCATTTT. Based on the CDR3 plus reference TRBV30 and TRBJ1-5, the full variable domain is SQTIHQWPATLVQPVGSPLSLECTVEGTSNPNLYWYRQAAGRGLQLLFYSVGIGQISSEVPQNLSASRPQDRQFILSSKKLLLSDSGFYLCAWSRGGPSNQPQHFGDGTRLSIL.

This chain connects TRBV15 to TRBJ1-3, with 9 bases that match TRBD1. This CDR3 contains 15 residues. Per germline, CDR1 LNHNV and CDR2 YYDKDF (reference sequence). V was clipped by 5 bases and J by 7 bases; unmatched bases: 9. The CDR3 DNA sequence: TGTGCCACCAGCCCCCGGGACAGGGAGTTCAACACCATATATTTT. It translates to CATSPRDREFNTIYF.

This chain uses TRBV15 with TRBJ1-1; D not certain. This CDR3 contains 17 residues. CDR1 is LNHNV, CDR2 YYDKDF, per germline (reference sequence). V lost 8 bases and J 4 bases, leaving 26 bases between the germline ends. CDR3 loop: CATARRFGSTPTTEAFF. CDR3 DNA: TGTGCCACCGCCCGTAGGTTTGGTTCGACACCCACCACTGAAGCTTTCTTT.

This rearrangement joins TRBV5-5 to TRBJ2-5; possible D gene TRBD1, 5 bases. Trimming removed 1 base at V and 2 bases at J, with 9 bases between. This CDR3 has 14 amino acids. Per the germline V gene, CDR1 is SGHKS and CDR2 is YYEKEE (reference sequence). DNA for the CDR3: TGTGCCAGCAGCTTGAACGCAGGGCAAGAGACCCAGTACTTC. Encoded protein: CASSLNAGQETQYF.

The J gene is TRBJ2-1, the V gene TRBV29-1; TRBD2 is a possible D gene (5 bases). This CDR3 comprises 12 residues. In germline, CDR1 is SQVTM, CDR2 ANQGSEA. The V gene lost 8 bases and the J gene lost 7 bases, with 15 bases spanning the gap. The CDR3 nucleotides read TGCAGCTTCCAGAGGGAGTTAAATGAGCAGTTCTTC. Its protein product is CSFQRELNEQFF.

V usage is TRBV12-3 or TRBV12-4 and J usage is TRBJ1-1, with D unclear. The CDR3 is made up of 13 amino acids. V was clipped by 2 bases and J by 6 bases, with 10 bases between them. CDR3 in amino acids: CASSLLRGAEAFF. Here the CDR3 DNA reads TGTGCCAGCAGTTTATTGCGCGGGGCTGAAGCTTTCTTT.

The chain combines TRBV5-8 with TRBJ1-2, with D hard to call. This CDR3 has 14 amino acids. Trimming stripped 1 base from V and 4 bases from J, with 11 bases between. Germline CDR1 SGHTS, CDR2 YDEGEE. CDR3 loop: CASSLLDTVYGYTF. The CDR3 DNA reads TGTGCCAGCAGCTTGCTCGACACCGTCTATGGCTACACCTTC.

The chain carries TRBV7-9 and TRBJ2-1; TRBD2 is a possible D gene (5 bases). The CDR3 covers 15 residues. Germline V CDR1 and CDR2: SEHNR, FQNEAQ (reference sequence). Trimming stripped 4 bases from V and 3 bases from J, with 13 bases between. CDR3 in amino acids: CASSSGISFYNEQFF. The CDR3 coding sequence is TGTGCCAGCAGCTCCGGGATTTCTTTCTACAATGAGCAGTTCTTC.

The V gene is TRBV7-6, the J gene TRBJ2-5; 12 nucleotides agree with TRBD2. Trimming removed 1 base from V and 5 bases from J; junction bases left unmatched: 8. This CDR3 spans 17 amino acids. CDR1 is SGHVS, CDR2 FNYEAQ, per germline. CDR3 residues: CASSLDRTSGMGETQYF. CDR3 coding DNA: TGTGCCAGCAGCTTAGACCGGACTAGCGGGATGGGGGAGACCCAGTACTTC.

The chain joins TRBV9 to TRBJ2-5, with 7 bases fitting TRBD2. Per germline, CDR1 SGDLS and CDR2 YYNGEE. The V gene end was trimmed by 2 bases and the J gene end by 5 bases; junction bases not matched to a gene: 6. The CDR3 contains 14 residues. CDR3 nucleotide sequence: TGTGCCAGCAGCGTCTCTAGCGGCGGGGAGACCCAGTACTTC. As protein: CASSVSSGGETQYF. Based on the CDR3 plus reference TRBV9 and TRBJ2-5, the full variable domain is DSGVTQTPKHLITATGQRVTLRCSPRSGDLSVYWYQQSLDQGLQFLIQYYNGEERAKGNILERFSAQQFPDLHSELNLSSLELGDSALYFCASSVSSGGETQYFGPGTRLLVL.

This rearrangement joins TRBV6-5 to TRBJ1-2, with 7 positions matching TRBD1. The CDR3 consists of 12 residues. The V segment lost 7 bases and the J segment 8 bases; nucleotides outside the gene matches: 7. Germline-derived CDR1 and CDR2 are MNHEY and SVGAGI. CDR3 in amino acids: CASTADRWGYTF. CDR3 coding DNA: TGTGCCAGCACCGCGGACAGGTGGGGCTACACCTTC.

This chain connects TRBV11-2 to TRBJ2-3; 9 bases map to TRBD1. The CDR3 is made up of 15 amino acids. CDR1 and CDR2 (germline): SGHAT, FQNNGV. V shed 1 base and J 6 bases; nucleotides not matched to a gene: 5. The CDR3 spells CASSLGGQGMDTQYF. CDR3 DNA sequence: TGTGCCAGCAGCTTAGGGGGACAGGGAATGGATACGCAGTATTTT. Together with reference TRBV11-2 and TRBJ2-3, the CDR3 gives the full variable domain: EAGVAQSPRYKIIEKRQSVAFWCNPISGHATLYWYQQILGQGPKLLIQFQNNGVVDDSQLPKDRFSAERLKGVDSTLKIQPAKLEDSAVYLCASSLGGQGMDTQYFGPGTRLTVL.

CDR3: CASSLKHPSTVSQETQYF. DNA of the CDR3: TGTGCCAGCAGCTTGAAGCATCCCTCTACGGTGTCACAAGAGACCCAGTACTTC. The chain links TRBV5-6 to TRBJ2-5; D not certain. CDR1 and CDR2 (germline): SGHDT, YYEEEE. The CDR3 is made up of 18 amino acids. V was trimmed by 1 base and J by 2 bases, leaving 21 bases between them.

V is TRBV19 and J is TRBJ2-4, with 7 bases that match TRBD2. Per the germline V gene, CDR1 is LNHDA and CDR2 is SQIVND (reference sequence). There are 14 residues in the CDR3. Unmatched junction bases numbered 7, after V lost 5 bases and J lost 6 bases. DNA for the CDR3: TGTGCCAGTAGTGCCCCGGGAGGATTAAACATTCAGTACTTC. Its protein is CASSAPGGLNIQYF.

The J gene is TRBJ1-4, the V gene TRBV5-8, with D uncertain. The CDR3 is 14 residues long. V lost 2 bases and J 8 bases, leaving 13 bases between the germline ends. CDR1 is SGHTS and CDR2 is YDEGEE in the germline V gene. Here the CDR3 reads CASSFAITGEKLFF. For the CDR3, the DNA is TGTGCCAGCAGCTTTGCCATCACGGGAGAAAAACTGTTTTTT.

V gene TRBV24-1 combines with J gene TRBJ1-5, with D possibly being TRBD1 (5 bases). Germline loops: CDR1 KGHDR, CDR2 SFDVKD. The ends were cut back, 0 bases at V and 0 bases at J, with 8 bases in the middle. This CDR3 has 16 residues. Here the CDR3 reads CATSDLGRASNQPQHF. Written as DNA, the CDR3 is TGTGCCACCAGTGATTTGGGCAGGGCTAGCAATCAGCCCCAGCATTTT.

V gene TRBV6-5 combines with J gene TRBJ1-1, with 7 bases lining up with TRBD1. J was trimmed by 7 bases and V by 8 bases; bases with no gene match: 4. Germline lookup yields CDR1 MNHEY and CDR2 SVGAGI. This CDR3 is 11 amino acids long. Here the CDR3 DNA reads TGTGCCAGCGTTCGGGACAGTGAAGCTTTCTTT. This codes for CASVRDSEAFF.

A few counts support this clone. The CDR3 is CASRFTGGYGYTF. The CDR3 nucleotides read TGTGCCAGCAGATTTACAGGGGGGTATGGCTACACCTTC. The J gene is TRBJ1-2, the V gene TRBV6-5; 8 bases are a match to TRBD1. Germline CDR1 MNHEY, CDR2 SVGAGI. The CDR3 runs to 13 residues. J gave up 5 bases and V 6 bases, and 5 bases lay outside the gene matches.

V and J are TRBV4-1 and TRBJ1-2; D perhaps matches TRBD1 (6 bases). This CDR3 contains 14 residues. Germline V lookup: CDR1 MGHRA, CDR2 YSYEKL. The V gene lost 0 bases and the J gene lost 3 bases, with 8 bases spanning the gap. The CDR3 DNA reads TGCGCCAGCAGCCAAGACCCAGGGGACTATGGCTACACCTTC. It is translated as CASSQDPGDYGYTF.

The rearrangement links TRBV3-1 (or the pseudogene TRBV3-2) to TRBJ1-5, with TRBD1 as a possible D gene (6 bases). The CDR3 consists of 16 residues. The ends were cut back, 4 bases at V and 0 bases at J, with 13 bases in the middle. Germline CDR1 reads LGHDT; CDR2 reads YNNKEL (reference sequence). CDR3 sequence: CASSPTTGFSNQPQHF. CDR3 bases: TGTGCCAGCAGCCCCACAACAGGGTTTAGCAATCAGCCCCAGCATTTT.

This sequence joins TRBV3-1 (or the pseudogene TRBV3-2) and TRBJ1-6; D is ambiguous. Trimming removed 4 bases from V and 7 bases from J, with 17 bases in between. The CDR3 consists of 16 residues. CDR1 is LGHDT and CDR2 is YNNKEL in the germline V gene (reference sequence). The CDR3 region is CASSPRGVGGNSPLHF. As DNA, the CDR3 is TGTGCCAGCAGCCCGCGGGGTGTTGGAGGCAATTCACCCCTCCACTTT.

This clone has more than one count but fewer than ten. This CDR3 is CASSSGQTLAKNIQYF. CDR3 DNA sequence: TGTGCCAGCAGCTCGGGACAGACGCTAGCCAAAAACATTCAGTACTTC. V gene TRBV5-8 combines with J gene TRBJ2-4, with 7 bases aligning to TRBD1. Germline assignment: CDR1 SGHTS and CDR2 YDEGEE. This CDR3 is 16 amino acids long. The J segment lost 0 bases and the V segment lost 3 bases, leaving 6 bases of the junction unmatched.

This clone turned up a few times. The genes are TRBV7-6 and TRBJ2-3, with TRBD2 matching over 9 bases. The germline V gene encodes CDR1 SGHVS and CDR2 FNYEAQ. The junction had 5 bases not matched to a gene; V was cut back by 1 base and J by 0 bases. The length of the CDR3 is 17 residues. CDR3 residues: CASSLGSSGTSTDTQYF. DNA for the CDR3: TGTGCCAGCAGCTTAGGATCTAGCGGGACTAGCACAGATACGCAGTATTTT.

V is TRBV4-2 and J is TRBJ1-1; a possible D gene is TRBD1 (6 bases). The CDR3 totals 14 residues. Germline CDR1 LGHNA, CDR2 YNFKEQ. V dropped 4 bases and J dropped 1 base, with 10 bases sitting between them. The CDR3 DNA follows: TGTGCCAGCAGCCCCACAGGGACGAACACTGAAGCTTTCTTT. Amino acid sequence: CASSPTGTNTEAFF.